This entry describes one T cell receptor beta chain. Its cognate antigen is unknown. The CDR3 extends over 14 amino acids. V shed 3 bases and J 3 bases; nucleotides not matched to a gene: 4. Looked up from germline, CDR1 is SGHRS and CDR2 is YFSETQ. These data belong to a study of T cells after yellow fever vaccination. TCRdb re-called the 5' RACE reads through MiXCR, storing one row per CDR3 protein. Among a few hundred thousand distinct CDR3 sequences listed, around 8.6% were seen once. Study observations and caveats: Among all clonotypes, a small share was observed in both CD4 and CD8 compartments. Booster samples showed a return of most primary-vaccination clones (almost 97% CD4, about 88% CD8).

The sample was CD4+ T cells sorted from PBMCs, taken 5 days after the yellow fever booster vaccination. The V and J genes are TRBV5-1 and TRBJ2-5; TRBD1 aligns across 8 bases. This clonotype originated in a man aged 18 to 30 who received the YFV17D yellow fever vaccine. In DNA form, the CDR3 reads TGCGCCAGCAGCTGGACGACAGGGGAAGAGACCCAGTACTTC. This encodes CASSWTTGEETQYF.